This TCR beta chain was captured by sequencing in a study of control samples from healthy donors and cancer patients (dated by TCRdb to 2020 to 2022). The receptor library was made with the immunoSEQ multiplex PCR assay. TCRdb stores this immuneACCESS table with in-frame sequences only. Part of the clones is absent; in the studies checked, under half of the shortfall reflects unresolved V genes, and no reason is known for the rest. In this sample the table shows about 160,000 clones, under 96% of which occur a single time. The leading ten clones occupy just over 1% of the sample. As concerns this clone: Its specific antigen is unknown. Base quality data are lacking; no much larger clone is found one base away.

The germline V gene specifies MNHEY as CDR1 and SVGAGI as CDR2. Measured from the cysteine to the phenylalanine, the CDR3 is 13 residues long. Only the CDR3 part of the read is kept: 39 bases, read in frame from the first base. Between the V and J ends, shortened by 2 bases and 1 base respectively, the junction contains 6 bases. Sequenced sample: blood. Here the chain combines TRBV6-5 and TRBJ2-7, and perhaps TRBD1 as D gene, on 6 matching bases. This clonotype originated in a woman in her thirties in good health. Here is the DNA: TGTGCCAGCAGTTACGACAGGTCCTACGAGCAGTACTTC. The resulting protein is CASSYDRSYEQYF.